This T cell receptor (beta chain) was recorded in a study of T cell repertoires in cytomegalovirus infection. Across the study: Matching HLA type and CMV infection were both indicated by public TCR beta signatures.

TCRdb analysed the reads with MiXCR anew, one entry per CDR3 protein. The table includes 170,000 or so distinct CDR3 sequences, over 13% detected once. This CDR3 region has 14 residues. Germline V gene lookup returns CDR1 PRHDT and CDR2 FYEKMQ (reference sequence). V dropped 2 bases and J dropped 1 base, with 8 bases sitting between them. The sequenced sample was PBMCs. The TCR originated in a human donor in good health (CMV status not recorded). Some clones in this sample may be carry-over from other donors' samples. V and J are TRBV13 and TRBJ2-5; TRBD1 might be the D (5 bases). The CDR3 DNA is TGTGCCAGCAGCTTAAAGACAGCCCAAGAGACCCAGTACTTC. This sequence encodes CASSLKTAQETQYF.